This section outlines one T cell receptor beta chain sequence together with its context. Its antigen is still unknown. This entry comes from a study of T cell repertoires in cytomegalovirus infection. V shed 5 bases and J 0 bases; nucleotides not matched to a gene: 6. The CDR3 is 15 residues long. Germline-derived CDR1 and CDR2 are MGHRA and YSYEKL. TCRdb reprocessed the reads via MiXCR and lists one record per CDR3 protein. The table has about 150,000 distinct CDR3 sequences, 32% seen once. The TCR sequence derives from a human donor in good health (CMV status not recorded). Some clones in this sample may be carry-over from other donors' samples. This specimen consisted of CD8+ T cells from cultured PBMCs, obtained from culture after CMV antigen stimulation. The V and J genes are TRBV4-1 and TRBJ1-1; 7 bases agree with TRBD1. This chain's CDR3 is CASSKPGQLNTEAFF. The CDR3 DNA is TGCGCCAGCAGCAAGCCGGGACAGTTGAACACTGAAGCTTTCTTT.